The 8 T cell receptor beta chains below come from one sample, sequenced in a study of OX40 agonist ivuxolimab in advanced cancers. Some clones are missing from TCRdb's copy, which holds only in-frame ones; the method was immunoSEQ multiplex PCR. The sample yields tens of thousands of clones, approximately 89% seen once. This sample comprised CD4+ or CD8+ T cells sorted from blood, obtained in a trial of the OX40 agonist ivuxolimab. Receptors originate from an adult with an advanced solid tumor such as melanoma, head and neck, liver or kidney cancer.

The chain uses TRBV7-9 and TRBJ2-7; TRBD2 agrees at 11 bases. Germline trimming cut 5 bases from V and 3 bases from J; bases unmatched to any gene: 15. The CDR3 sequence is 18 residues long. Germline CDR1 SEHNR, CDR2 FQNEAQ (reference sequence). CDR3 in DNA: TGTGCCAGCAGCCCGGGACTAGCGGAATTTGATACTCTCTACGAGCAGTACTTC. It specifies CASSPGLAEFDTLYEQYF.

As regards this clone: The same CDR3 also results from other DNA sequences found in this sample. The chain carries TRBV27 and TRBJ1-1, with unresolved D. CDR3 size: 13 residues. Germline V gene sequence: CDR1 MNHEY, CDR2 SMNVEV (reference sequence). The V and J ends lost 3 bases and 2 bases respectively, with 7 bases between them. DNA for the CDR3: TGTGCCAGCAGTTTTTCGGCCAACACTGAAGCTTTCTTT. It yields the protein CASSFSANTEAFF.

The chain joins TRBV9 to TRBJ2-5, with D unclear. CDR3 length equals 14 residues. The germline V and J ends were trimmed by 0 bases and 5 bases, with 11 bases remaining between them. Germline CDR1 is SGDLS and CDR2 is YYNGEE. Written as DNA, the CDR3 is TGTGCCAGCAGCGTAGGAGGAACTCAGGAGACCCAGTACTTC. Residues: CASSVGGTQETQYF.

The chain carries TRBV11-2 and TRBJ2-7, with 8 bases aligning to TRBD2. Germline CDR1 is SGHAT and CDR2 is FQNNGV. The CDR3 is made up of 15 amino acids. V shed 5 bases, J shed 6 bases, and the junction held 12 bases outside the gene matches. CDR3 DNA: TGTGCCAGCAGCCGGACGGTAGCGGGAACCCTCGAGCAGTACTTC. Its protein product is CASSRTVAGTLEQYF. Full variable domain (rest looked up from reference TRBV11-2 and TRBJ2-7): EAGVAQSPRYKIIEKRQSVAFWCNPISGHATLYWYQQILGQGPKLLIQFQNNGVVDDSQLPKDRFSAERLKGVDSTLKIQPAKLEDSAVYLCASSRTVAGTLEQYFGPGTRLTVT.

J is TRBJ2-3 and V is TRBV27; D is perhaps TRBD2 (5 bases). The germline V gene encodes CDR1 MNHEY and CDR2 SMNVEV (reference sequence). With 2 bases removed from V and 6 bases from J, the gap between germline ends came to 15 bases. This CDR3 is 15 amino acids long. The CDR3 sequence is CASSLTSRVGDTQYF. Here the CDR3 DNA reads TGTGCCAGCAGTTTAACATCGAGGGTCGGGGATACGCAGTATTTT.

This chain connects TRBV28 to TRBJ2-2; 11 bases line up with TRBD2. Germline V gene lookup returns CDR1 MDHEN and CDR2 SYDVKM. V gave up 5 bases and J gave up 6 bases; unmatched junction bases: 8. This CDR3 region has 16 residues. The CDR3 region has the DNA TGTGCCAGCAGTCAATTAGCGGGAGGGCTCTCCGGGGAGCTGTTTTTT. As protein: CASSQLAGGLSGELFF. Filled out from reference TRBV28 and TRBJ2-2, the complete variable domain reads DVKVTQSSRYLVKRTGEKVFLECVQDMDHENMFWYRQDPGLGLRLIYFSYDVKMKEKGDIPEGYSVSREKKERFSLILESASTNQTSMYLCASSQLAGGLSGELFFGEGSRLTVL.

A single count supports this clone. The rearrangement links TRBV14 to TRBJ2-1, with TRBD2 identical over 11 bases. Germline V gives CDR1 SGHDN, CDR2 FVKESK. V lost 2 bases to trimming and J lost 4 bases; unmatched junction nucleotides: 10. CDR3 size: 18 residues. CDR3 in DNA: TGTGCCAGCAGCCAATATACGGGACTAGCGGAGGGGTACAATGAGCAGTTCTTC. Translation gives CASSQYTGLAEGYNEQFF.

The chain combines TRBV27 with TRBJ1-1; D possibly corresponds to TRBD1 (6 bases). This CDR3 region has 15 residues. V lost 3 bases, J lost 0 bases, and 11 bases lay in between. Germline CDR1 reads MNHEY; CDR2 reads SMNVEV (reference sequence). CDR3 sequence (DNA): TGTGCCAGCAGTTTCCTGGGGGGCATGAACACTGAAGCTTTCTTT. Encoded protein: CASSFLGGMNTEAFF.